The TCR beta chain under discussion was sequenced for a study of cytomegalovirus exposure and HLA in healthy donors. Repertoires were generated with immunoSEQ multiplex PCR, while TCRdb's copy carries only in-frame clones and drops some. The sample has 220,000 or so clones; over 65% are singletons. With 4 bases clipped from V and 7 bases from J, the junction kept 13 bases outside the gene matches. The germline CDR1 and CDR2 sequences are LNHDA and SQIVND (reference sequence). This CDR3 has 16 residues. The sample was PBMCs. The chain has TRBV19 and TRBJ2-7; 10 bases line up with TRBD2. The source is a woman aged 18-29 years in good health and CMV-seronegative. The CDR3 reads CASSRAGGSLMVEQYF. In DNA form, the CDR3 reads TGTGCCAGTAGTAGAGCGGGAGGGTCTCTGATGGTGGAGCAGTACTTC.